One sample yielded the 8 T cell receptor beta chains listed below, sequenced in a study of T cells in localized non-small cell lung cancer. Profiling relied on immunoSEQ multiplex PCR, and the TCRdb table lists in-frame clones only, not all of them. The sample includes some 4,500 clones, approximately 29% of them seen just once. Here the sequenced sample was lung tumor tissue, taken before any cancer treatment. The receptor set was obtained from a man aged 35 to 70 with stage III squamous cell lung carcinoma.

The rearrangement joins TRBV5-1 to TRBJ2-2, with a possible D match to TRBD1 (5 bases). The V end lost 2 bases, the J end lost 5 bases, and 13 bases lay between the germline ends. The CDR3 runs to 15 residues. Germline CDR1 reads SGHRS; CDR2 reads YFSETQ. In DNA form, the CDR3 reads TGCGCCAGCAGCTTTGACAGCTCCAATACCGGGGAGCTGTTTTTT. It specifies CASSFDSSNTGELFF.

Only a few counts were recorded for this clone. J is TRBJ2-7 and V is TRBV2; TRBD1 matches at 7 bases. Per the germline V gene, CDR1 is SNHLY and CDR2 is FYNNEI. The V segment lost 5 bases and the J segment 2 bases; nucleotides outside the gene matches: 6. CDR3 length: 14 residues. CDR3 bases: TGTGCCAGCAGTCCTGGGACAGAGACCTACGAGCAGTACTTC. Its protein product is CASSPGTETYEQYF. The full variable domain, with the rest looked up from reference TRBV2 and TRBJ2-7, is EPEVTQTPSHQVTQMGQEVILRCVPISNHLYFYWYRQILGQKVEFLVSFYNNEISEKSEIFDDQFSVERPDGSNFTLKIRSTKLEDSAMYFCASSPGTETYEQYFGPGTRLTVT.

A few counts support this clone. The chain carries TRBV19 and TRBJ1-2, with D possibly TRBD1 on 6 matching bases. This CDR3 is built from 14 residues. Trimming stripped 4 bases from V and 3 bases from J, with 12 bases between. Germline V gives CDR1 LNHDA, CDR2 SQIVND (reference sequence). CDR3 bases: TGTGCCAGTAGTAGGCAGGGGAGGGACTATGGCTACACCTTC. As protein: CASSRQGRDYGYTF. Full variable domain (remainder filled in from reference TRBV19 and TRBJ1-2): DGGITQSPKYLFRKEGQNVTLSCEQNLNHDAMYWYRQDPGQGLRLIYYSQIVNDFQKGDIAEGYSVSREKKESFPLTVTSAQKNPTAFYLCASSRQGRDYGYTFGSGTRLTVV.

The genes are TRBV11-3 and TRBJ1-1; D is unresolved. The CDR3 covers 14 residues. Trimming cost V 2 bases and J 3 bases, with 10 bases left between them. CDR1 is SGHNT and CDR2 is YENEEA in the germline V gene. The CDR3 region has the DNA TGTGCCAGCAGCTTAAACCGGCGGGACACTGAAGCTTTCTTT. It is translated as CASSLNRRDTEAFF.

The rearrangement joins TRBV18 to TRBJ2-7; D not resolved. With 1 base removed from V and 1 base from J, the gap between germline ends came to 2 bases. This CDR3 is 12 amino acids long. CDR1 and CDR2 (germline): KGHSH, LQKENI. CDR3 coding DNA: TGTGCCAGCTCACCACAATCCTACGAGCAGTACTTC. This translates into CASSPQSYEQYF.

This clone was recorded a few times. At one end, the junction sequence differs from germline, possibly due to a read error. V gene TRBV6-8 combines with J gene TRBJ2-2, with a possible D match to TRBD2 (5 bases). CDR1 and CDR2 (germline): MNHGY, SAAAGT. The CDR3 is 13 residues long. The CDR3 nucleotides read TGTGCCAGCAGTGACGGGAACACTGGGGAGCTGTTTTTT. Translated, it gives CASSDGNTGELFF.

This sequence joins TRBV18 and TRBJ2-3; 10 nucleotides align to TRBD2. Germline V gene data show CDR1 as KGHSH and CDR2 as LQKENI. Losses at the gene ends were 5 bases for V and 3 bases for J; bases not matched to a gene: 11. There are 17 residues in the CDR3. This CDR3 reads CASSSLPGLAKTDTQYF. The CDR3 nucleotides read TGTGCCAGCTCATCTCTTCCGGGACTAGCGAAGACAGATACGCAGTATTTT.

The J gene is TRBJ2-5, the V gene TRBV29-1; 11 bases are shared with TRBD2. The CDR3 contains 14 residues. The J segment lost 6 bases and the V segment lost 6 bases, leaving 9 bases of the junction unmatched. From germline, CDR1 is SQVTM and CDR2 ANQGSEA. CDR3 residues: CSVISGGARKTQYF. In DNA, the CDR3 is TGCAGCGTCATTAGCGGGGGGGCTCGGAAGACCCAGTACTTC.